This passage covers 4 T cell receptor beta chains from one sample sequenced in a study of OX40 agonist ivuxolimab in advanced cancers. Receptor amplification or capture employed the immunoSEQ multiplex PCR assay. In its TCRdb copy, this immuneACCESS table keeps in-frame sequences only and misses some clones. Where compared with another copy, unresolved V genes explain less than half of these, and the others have no known cause. Here the sample has about 26,000 clones; 65% to 80% occur a single time. Approximately 15% of the sample comes from the top ten. Specimen: CD4+ or CD8+ T cells sorted from blood, collected in a trial of the OX40 agonist ivuxolimab. Receptors originate from an adult with an advanced solid tumor such as melanoma, head and neck, liver or kidney cancer.

The chain employs TRBV15 and TRBJ1-5, with a weak D call TRBD1 (5 bases). The germline V gene encodes CDR1 LNHNV and CDR2 YYDKDF (reference sequence). The V end was cut by 1 base, the J end by 5 bases, with 12 bases between. The CDR3 contains 15 residues. DNA for the CDR3: TGTGCCACCAGCAGAGGAACAGGAGACCATCAGCCCCAGCATTTT. It yields the protein CATSRGTGDHQPQHF. The full variable domain, with the rest looked up from reference TRBV15 and TRBJ1-5, is DAMVIQNPRYQVTQFGKPVTLSCSQTLNHNVMYWYQQKSSQAPKLLFHYYDKDFNNEADTPDNFQSRRPNTSFCFLDIRSPGLGDTAMYLCATSRGTGDHQPQHFGDGTRLSIL.

The rearrangement links TRBV7-2 to TRBJ1-1, with D possibly matching TRBD1 (5 bases). Germline assignment: CDR1 SGHTA and CDR2 FQGNSA. The V and J ends lost 5 bases and 4 bases respectively, with 14 bases between them. There are 14 residues in the CDR3. The CDR3 protein is CASSGWWGTTEAFF. The CDR3 coding sequence is TGTGCCAGCAGCGGGTGGTGGGGCACCACTGAAGCTTTCTTT.

CDR3 sequence (DNA): TGTGCCAGCATCACTACCGGGGCGAACACTGAAGCTTTCTTT. This codes for CASITTGANTEAFF. The genes are TRBV6-5 and TRBJ1-1, with D perhaps TRBD1 (5 bases). The V end lost 7 bases, the J end lost 1 base, and 13 bases lay between the germline ends. This CDR3 is built from 14 residues. Germline V gene data show CDR1 as MNHEY and CDR2 as SVGAGI.

The genes are TRBV28 and TRBJ2-7; possible D gene TRBD1, 5 bases. This CDR3 comprises 14 residues. V gave up 7 bases and J gave up 6 bases, with 19 bases separating them. Germline loops: CDR1 MDHEN, CDR2 SYDVKM. The CDR3 loop is CASTRTGRVGEQYF. CDR3 coding DNA: TGTGCCAGCACCCGGACGGGCAGGGTTGGCGAGCAGTACTTC.